Below, 28 T cell receptor beta chains from the same sample are listed, as sequenced in a study of blood T cell repertoires in COVID-19. Some clones are missing from TCRdb's copy, which holds only in-frame ones; the method was immunoSEQ multiplex PCR. The sample holds 55,000 to 65,000 clones, about 89% seen once. Sequencing used peripheral blood. The receptors come from a man aged 55 to 70 with active or convalescent COVID-19.

The CDR3 protein is CASSQPTGGRNTEAFF. The CDR3 DNA sequence: TGCGCCAGCAGCCAGCCGACAGGGGGCAGGAACACTGAAGCTTTCTTT. V gene TRBV4-1 combines with J gene TRBJ1-1, with TRBD1 identical over 10 bases. J lost 1 base, V lost 3 bases, and 5 bases had no gene match. CDR3 length equals 16 residues. Germline-derived CDR1 and CDR2 are MGHRA and YSYEKL.

This clone was seen just once. The chain carries TRBV21-1 and TRBJ1-6; TRBD1, the D gene given by the table, was not confirmed from the DNA. TRBV21-1 is a recognized pseudogene. The CDR3 has 15 amino acids. The CDR3 is CAILDRDSYNSPLHF. The CDR3 bases are TGTGCCATCCTAGACAGGGACTCCTATAATTCACCCCTCCACTTT.

The chain joins TRBV5-5 to TRBJ2-2; D call uncertain. Germline values: CDR1 SGHKS, CDR2 YYEKEE (reference sequence). Trimming removed 4 bases from V and 1 base from J, with 11 bases in between. This CDR3 is built from 15 residues. The CDR3, as DNA: TGTGCCAGCAGCCTACAGATGAGGAACACCGGGGAGCTGTTTTTT. Protein sequence: CASSLQMRNTGELFF.

CDR3 nucleotides: TGTGCCAGCAGTCCACCGGGTGCCAAAGAGACCCAGTACTTC. This sequence encodes CASSPPGAKETQYF. The V call is TRBV6-5, the J call TRBJ2-5; D is uncertain. V was clipped by 5 bases and J by 3 bases, with 13 bases between them. Germline CDR1 is MNHEY and CDR2 is SVGAGI. The CDR3 covers 14 residues.

The V and J genes are TRBV14 and TRBJ2-7; 8 positions agree with TRBD1. There are 16 residues in the CDR3. Germline CDR1 and CDR2: SGHDN and FVKESK. V was pared by 0 bases and J by 4 bases, with 8 bases of the junction left unmatched. Written as DNA, the CDR3 is TGTGCCAGCAGCCAAGAGGCTCGGACAGGGAGGTACGAGCAGTACTTC. It is translated as CASSQEARTGRYEQYF.

In DNA form, the CDR3 reads TGTGCCGCCAGGGAGACAGGCAGAGAAAACACCATATATTTT. This translates into CAARETGRENTIYF. V usage is TRBV6-5 and J usage is TRBJ1-3; D is perhaps TRBD1 (6 bases). The CDR3 runs 14 residues. V was cut by 11 bases and J by 6 bases, with 20 bases left in between. Germline V CDR1 and CDR2: MNHEY, SVGAGI.

The V and J genes are TRBV24-1 and TRBJ2-3; 9 bases are a match to TRBD2. The V and J ends lost 3 bases and 1 base, in that order; junction bases with no gene match: 4. The CDR3 has 16 residues. Germline assignment: CDR1 KGHDR and CDR2 SFDVKD. The CDR3 here is CATSDPIAGGTDTQYF. The CDR3 nucleotides are TGTGCCACCAGTGATCCGATAGCGGGGGGCACAGATACGCAGTATTTT.

This sequence joins TRBV4-1 and TRBJ1-5; D is possibly TRBD1 (6 bases). CDR1 and CDR2 (germline): MGHRA, YSYEKL. V dropped 1 base and J dropped 3 bases, with 10 bases sitting between them. The CDR3 has 15 residues. The CDR3: CASSQGDTDNQPQHF. The DNA for the CDR3 is TGCGCCAGCAGCCAAGGGGACACGGACAATCAGCCCCAGCATTTT.

The chain combines TRBV19 with TRBJ1-2; D is uncertain. This CDR3 is built from 12 residues. The ends were cut back, 4 bases at V and 7 bases at J, with 10 bases in the middle. Germline-derived CDR1 and CDR2 are LNHDA and SQIVND (reference sequence). CDR3 sequence reads: CASSNTAAGYTF. Written as DNA, the CDR3 is TGTGCCAGTAGTAATACAGCCGCTGGCTACACCTTC.

This clone showed up just a few times. J is TRBJ2-2 and V is TRBV5-8, with D possibly TRBD1 on 5 matching bases. This CDR3 is built from 15 residues. Germline CDR1 reads SGHTS; CDR2 reads YDEGEE. Trimming took 6 bases from V and 3 from J, leaving 15 bases between them. CDR3 DNA: TGTGCCAGCAATTACGCAGGGTACTACACCGGGGAGCTGTTTTTT. As protein: CASNYAGYYTGELFF.

The chain links TRBV4-2 to TRBJ2-7; D might be TRBD1 (6 bases). V was clipped by 4 bases and J by 3 bases, with 19 bases between them. CDR3 length equals 16 residues. From germline, CDR1 is LGHNA and CDR2 YNFKEQ. Here the CDR3 reads CASSRGPGSRDYEQYF. Written as DNA, the CDR3 is TGTGCCAGCAGCCGGGGGCCGGGCAGCCGCGACTACGAGCAGTACTTC.

V gene TRBV10-3 combines with J gene TRBJ2-1; maybe TRBD2 (6 bases). Per germline, CDR1 ENHRY and CDR2 SYGVKD. The CDR3 is 14 amino acids. V lost 4 bases to trimming and J lost 5 bases, with 12 bases between them. The CDR3 reads CAISGRGGDNEQFF. DNA of the CDR3: TGTGCCATCAGTGGTAGGGGAGGAGACAATGAGCAGTTCTTC.

The chain carries TRBV7-2 and TRBJ2-5, with 8 bases fitting TRBD2. V dropped 0 bases and J dropped 2; count of bases not matched to a gene: 8. Germline V gene data show CDR1 as SGHTA and CDR2 as FQGNSA. The CDR3 covers 17 residues. The CDR3 here is CASSLALRGGRQETQYF. As DNA, the CDR3 is TGTGCCAGCAGCTTAGCGCTACGGGGGGGCCGACAAGAGACCCAGTACTTC.

This clone was counted once. This chain connects TRBV5-4 to TRBJ2-3; 7 bases line up with TRBD1. The CDR3 is 15 residues long. Per germline, CDR1 SGHNT and CDR2 YYREEE (reference sequence). V gave up 2 bases and J gave up 4 bases; unmatched junction bases: 7. CDR3 region: CASSLRGRPPDTQYF. The CDR3 nucleotides read TGTGCCAGCAGCTTAAGGGGGCGGCCGCCAGATACGCAGTATTTT.

This rearrangement joins TRBV11-2 to TRBJ1-4; possibly TRBD1 for D (6 bases). The CDR3 has 16 amino acids. Germline CDR1 SGHAT, CDR2 FQNNGV. Trimming removed 5 bases from V and 4 bases from J, with 17 bases in between. The CDR3 sequence: CASSTLRGRINEKLFF. The DNA of the CDR3 is TGTGCCAGCAGCACACTCAGGGGCCGGATTAATGAAAAACTGTTTTTT. The entire variable domain, with the rest obtained from reference TRBV11-2 and TRBJ1-4, is as follows: EAGVAQSPRYKIIEKRQSVAFWCNPISGHATLYWYQQILGQGPKLLIQFQNNGVVDDSQLPKDRFSAERLKGVDSTLKIQPAKLEDSAVYLCASSTLRGRINEKLFFGSGTQLSVL.

This chain uses TRBV5-4 with TRBJ2-1; 8 nucleotides line up with TRBD2. The germline V gene has CDR1 SGHNT and CDR2 YYREEE (reference sequence). Trimming at V came to 1 base and at J to 5 bases, leaving 8 bases not matched to a gene. The CDR3 is made up of 16 amino acids. The CDR3 sequence is CASSLKRSGGDNEQFF. In DNA form, the CDR3 reads TGTGCCAGCAGCTTGAAGCGAAGCGGGGGTGACAATGAGCAGTTCTTC.

This clone was seen just once. This chain connects TRBV5-4 to TRBJ2-7; 8 nucleotides match TRBD2. This CDR3 has 15 residues. Germline CDR1 SGHNT, CDR2 YYREEE (reference sequence). V gave up 4 bases and J gave up 0 bases; unmatched junction bases: 6. Here the CDR3 reads CASSLSGGLSYEQYF. CDR3 nucleotide sequence: TGTGCCAGCAGCCTATCGGGAGGGCTCTCCTACGAGCAGTACTTC.

CDR3 sequence: CASSSGQGGFSGELFF. Written as DNA, the CDR3 is TGTGCCAGCAGTTCCGGACAGGGTGGGTTCAGCGGGGAGCTGTTTTTT. The V and J genes are TRBV6-5 and TRBJ2-2; 8 bases are shared with TRBD1. This CDR3 region has 16 residues. Germline assignment: CDR1 MNHEY and CDR2 SVGAGI. J was trimmed by 7 bases and V by 4 bases; bases with no gene match: 11.

The rearrangement joins TRBV5-1 to TRBJ2-5, with D perhaps matching TRBD2 (7 bases). This CDR3 has 16 amino acids. Germline CDR1 reads SGHRS; CDR2 reads YFSETQ. Trimming took off 0 bases at V and 2 bases at J, with 14 bases between the two ends. DNA for the CDR3: TGCGCCAGCAGCTTGGCGGCGGCGGGGGCTCAAGAGACCCAGTACTTC. Its protein is CASSLAAAGAQETQYF.

The chain joins TRBV24-1 to TRBJ1-5, with D unresolved. The CDR3 is made up of 16 amino acids. Germline V lookup: CDR1 KGHDR, CDR2 SFDVKD. The V end lost 4 bases, the J end lost 2 bases, and 14 bases lay between the germline ends. This CDR3 reads CATSDSRDKGNQPQHF. CDR3 DNA: TGTGCCACCAGTGACTCGCGAGACAAAGGCAATCAGCCCCAGCATTTT.

The chain carries TRBV25-1 and TRBJ2-7, with a weak D call TRBD2 (7 bases). Trimming stripped 5 bases from V and 1 base from J, with 15 bases between. Germline values: CDR1 MGHDK, CDR2 SYGVNS. The CDR3 has 15 residues. CDR3 coding DNA: TGTGCCAGCAGTCGCGGGGGCGCGAGGTCCTACGAGCAGTACTTC. Residues: CASSRGGARSYEQYF.

The V and J genes are TRBV4-3 and TRBJ2-3; the match to TRBD2 covers 12 bases. CDR1 is LGHNA and CDR2 is YSLEER in the germline V gene. Trimming cost V 0 bases and J 4 bases; bases outside gene matches: 2. CDR3 length: 16 amino acids. The CDR3 sequence is CASSQETSGGADTQYF. The CDR3 DNA is TGCGCCAGCAGCCAAGAGACTAGCGGGGGCGCAGATACGCAGTATTTT.

This clone was recorded once. The chain is built from TRBV3-1 (or the pseudogene TRBV3-2) and TRBJ1-2, with a tentative D call TRBD1 (6 bases). Germline V gives CDR1 LGHDT, CDR2 YNNKEL (reference sequence). The length of the CDR3 is 14 residues. Trimming shortened V by 0 bases and J by 3 bases, and 8 bases separated the two germline ends. Written as DNA, the CDR3 is TGTGCCAGCAGCCAAGAGGGGGCGTACTATGGCTACACCTTC. It translates to CASSQEGAYYGYTF.

The chain's CDR3 is CASSDNGKNTEAFF. In nucleotides, the CDR3 is TGTGCCAGCAGCGACAACGGAAAAAACACTGAAGCTTTCTTT. The chain couples TRBV2 to TRBJ1-1; D ambiguous. Trimming took 6 bases from V and 2 from J, leaving 13 bases between them. The CDR3 covers 14 residues. Germline loops: CDR1 SNHLY, CDR2 FYNNEI. Full variable domain (missing parts from reference TRBV2 and TRBJ1-1): EPEVTQTPSHQVTQMGQEVILRCVPISNHLYFYWYRQILGQKVEFLVSFYNNEISEKSEIFDDQFSVERPDGSNFTLKIRSTKLEDSAMYFCASSDNGKNTEAFFGQGTRLTVV.

The chain has TRBV11-1 and TRBJ2-3; a possible D gene is TRBD1 (5 bases). The V gene's germline CDR1 is SGHAT and CDR2 FQDESV (reference sequence). CDR3 length equals 13 residues. Between the trimmed V and J ends, which lost 5 bases and 8 bases, there was a span of 14 bases. The CDR3 loop is CASSQGNIGTQYF. CDR3 DNA: TGTGCCAGCAGCCAGGGAAACATCGGTACGCAGTATTTT.

The chain recombines TRBV6-1 with TRBJ1-1; D not certain. V shed 3 bases and J shed 4 bases, with 12 bases lying between them. Germline V CDR1 and CDR2: MNHNS, SASEGT. This CDR3 comprises 14 residues. The CDR3, as DNA: TGTGCCAGCAGTGAGGTTGAGCGCATCACTGAAGCTTTCTTT. Encoded protein: CASSEVERITEAFF.

This sequence joins TRBV5-1 and TRBJ1-3; D may be TRBD1 (5 bases). The germline V gene encodes CDR1 SGHRS and CDR2 YFSETQ. This CDR3 contains 13 residues. The germline V and J ends were trimmed by 4 bases and 4 bases, with 9 bases remaining between them. The CDR3, as DNA: TGCGCCAGCAGCCAGGGTGAAGGAAACACCATATATTTT. It yields the protein CASSQGEGNTIYF.

This chain joins TRBV6-1 and TRBJ2-5, with a tentative D call TRBD2 (6 bases). V was clipped by 1 base and J by 4 bases, with 10 bases between them. This CDR3 contains 14 residues. CDR1 and CDR2 from the germline V gene are MNHNS and SASEGT. The CDR3 here is CASSEVIGGETQYF. The DNA of the CDR3 is TGTGCCAGCAGTGAAGTGATCGGGGGAGAGACCCAGTACTTC.